This T cell receptor beta chain appears in the sequencing data of a study of CD8+CD57+ T cells in acquired aplastic anemia. Across the study: On average, sorted CD4+ and CD8+ cells gave approximately 3.5 ug of DNA. Study results and limitations: Patients and controls turned out to have 25 to 35 CD8+ CDR3 sequences in common. Patients were compared with controls for CD8+ Simpson's diversity, and no significant difference emerged.

TCR beta VDJ and CDR3 profiles were obtained from a genomic DNA template. TCRdb recomputed calls from the reads with MiXCR, one row per CDR3 protein. The table lists around 150,000 distinct CDR3 sequences, approximately 41% of them singletons, with 8% to 9% in the top ten. Germline V gives CDR1 SNHLY, CDR2 FYNNEI. V lost 6 bases to trimming and J lost 6 bases, with 14 bases between them. The CDR3 has 14 amino acids. This clonotype was observed at least ten times. Its target is not known. This sequence originates from a human donor in good health, serving as a control. The rearrangement links TRBV2 to TRBJ2-2; D is perhaps TRBD1 or TRBD2 (6 bases each). The sequencing sample was made of sorted CD4+, CD8+, or CD8+CD57+ T cells (not recorded which) from PBMCs. CDR3 coding DNA: TGTGCCAGCAGAGGGGGTTCGGGGGCCGGGGAGCTGTTTTTT. Its translation is CASRGGSGAGELFF.